The next 16 T cell receptor beta chains were all read from a single sample in a study of human T cells and chemical hapten exposure. One entry per CDR3 protein, called by TCRdb with MiXCR from the RACE reads. The profile covers approximately 100,000 distinct CDR3 sequences, with approximately 9.9% appearing a single time and approximately 3.5% taken by the ten largest. Described time point: patch test 1, 2 weeks after DPC sensitization. The treatment was: therapeutic diphenylcyclopropenone sensitization with weekly scalp DPC. The specimen comprised whole blood, sampled in connection with sensitization to the hapten diphenylcyclopropenone (DPC). The receptor source for this set is a middle-aged woman with alopecia areata. Some clones in this sample may be carry-over from other donors' samples.

This clonotype was detected only a few times. J is TRBJ2-1 and V is TRBV29-1; a possible D gene is TRBD2 (5 bases). Trimming took 6 bases from V and 3 from J, leaving 21 bases between them. Looked up from germline, CDR1 is SQVTM and CDR2 is ANQGSEA. This CDR3 spans 16 amino acids. CDR3 coding DNA: TGCAGCGTAGCGGTCTCGGGCGGTTATAGCTACAATGAGCAGTTCTTC. Its translation is CSVAVSGGYSYNEQFF.

The genes are TRBV20-1 and TRBJ2-7; TRBD2 agrees at 12 bases. V dropped 5 bases and J dropped 7; count of bases not matched to a gene: 9. CDR3 length: 14 residues. Germline V gene sequence: CDR1 DFQATT, CDR2 SNEGSKA (reference sequence). In DNA form, the CDR3 reads TGCAGTGCTCGCAGACTAGCGGGAGTGGTTGAGCAGTACTTC. It yields the protein CSARRLAGVVEQYF.

This clonotype has ten or more counts. CDR3 sequence (DNA): TGTGCCAGCAGCCCCAAACCCGGACTAGCGGGAATCGATGAGCAGTTCTTC. Translated: CASSPKPGLAGIDEQFF. V usage is TRBV7-9 and J usage is TRBJ2-1; 12 bases line up with TRBD2. Germline V CDR1 and CDR2: SEHNR, FQNEAQ (reference sequence). The J segment lost 8 bases and the V segment lost 5 bases, leaving 13 bases of the junction unmatched. There are 17 residues in the CDR3.

This clonotype occurred a few times. CDR3 in DNA: TGCGCCAGCAGCCAGAGGACAGGGGGCTTCCATTCACCCCTCCACTTT. Encoded protein: CASSQRTGGFHSPLHF. The chain is built from TRBV4-1 and TRBJ1-6, with 11 bases lining up with TRBD1. V dropped 3 bases and J dropped 8; count of bases not matched to a gene: 6. This CDR3 is 16 amino acids long. Germline V CDR1 and CDR2: MGHRA, YSYEKL.

The genes are TRBV4-3 and TRBJ1-3; D is ambiguous. Germline V gene lookup returns CDR1 LGHNA and CDR2 YSLEER. This CDR3 contains 16 residues. The V end lost 0 bases, the J end lost 1 base, and 10 bases lay between the germline ends. The CDR3 spells CASSQDLWTSGNTIYF. DNA of the CDR3: TGCGCCAGCAGCCAAGATCTCTGGACTTCTGGAAACACCATATATTTT.

As to this clonotype: One junction end disagrees with the germline gene, perhaps due to a read error. The chain carries TRBV3-1 and TRBJ1-1; 7 bases match TRBD1. Per germline, CDR1 LGHDT and CDR2 YNNKEL (reference sequence). CDR3 length: 16 amino acids. CDR3 nucleotides: TGTGCCAGCAGACCGATAAAACAGGGGATGAACACTGTAGCTTTCTTT. This codes for CASRPIKQGMNTVAFF.

This rearrangement joins TRBV6-4 to TRBJ1-2, with 9 bases lining up with TRBD1. The germline gives CDR1 MRHNA, CDR2 SNTAGT. The CDR3 is made up of 13 amino acids. The trim removed 3 bases at V and 4 bases at J, leaving 0 bases unmatched. The CDR3 nucleotides read TGTGCCAGCAGTGAGGACAGGGGCTATGGCTACACCTTC. This sequence encodes CASSEDRGYGYTF.

This chain joins TRBV7-6 and TRBJ2-1; D assignment may be TRBD1 or TRBD2 (5 bases each). CDR3 length: 15 residues. The V gene lost 5 bases and the J gene lost 3 bases, with 14 bases spanning the gap. From germline, CDR1 is SGHVS and CDR2 FNYEAQ. The CDR3 sequence: CASSRGDGVYNEQFF. The DNA of the CDR3 is TGTGCCAGCAGCCGAGGGGACGGAGTCTACAATGAGCAGTTCTTC.

Ten or more counts support this clonotype. This chain joins TRBV18 and TRBJ1-1; 7 bases agree with TRBD1. The V gene's germline CDR1 is KGHSH and CDR2 LQKENI. There are 16 residues in the CDR3. J gave up 2 bases and V 2 bases, and 8 bases lay outside the gene matches. CDR3 sequence (DNA): TGTGCCAGCTCACCATCCAGGGGGGTGTCAAACACTGAAGCTTTCTTT. Amino acids: CASSPSRGVSNTEAFF.

The J gene is TRBJ2-5, the V gene TRBV7-2, with no clear D. The CDR3 is 14 amino acids. Germline CDR1 and CDR2: SGHTA and FQGNSA. The ends were cut back, 1 base at V and 3 bases at J, with 9 bases in the middle. DNA for the CDR3: TGTGCCAGCAGCTTAGGGGCCAGAGAAGAGACCCAGTACTTC. It yields the protein CASSLGAREETQYF.

This clonotype occurred a few times. The rearrangement joins TRBV5-4 to TRBJ1-1, with D possibly TRBD1 on 6 matching bases. This CDR3 is built from 15 residues. Germline V lookup: CDR1 SGHNT, CDR2 YYREEE (reference sequence). V was cut by 4 bases and J by 3 bases, with 16 bases left in between. The CDR3 is CASSVTGMGYTEAFF. The CDR3 nucleotides read TGTGCCAGCAGCGTTACAGGGATGGGGTACACTGAAGCTTTCTTT. Combining the CDR3 with reference TRBV5-4 and TRBJ1-1 gives the whole variable domain ETGVTQSPTHLIKTRGQQVTLRCSSQSGHNTVSWYQQALGQGPQFIFQYYREEENGRGNFPPRFSGLQFPNYSSELNVNALELDDSALYLCASSVTGMGYTEAFFGQGTRLTVV.

This clonotype was detected many times. The chain recombines TRBV4-3 with TRBJ2-7; D is tentatively TRBD1 or TRBD2 (5 bases each). Between the trimmed V and J ends, which lost 4 bases and 5 bases, there was a span of 12 bases. Germline CDR1 and CDR2: LGHNA and YSLEER. This CDR3 has 13 residues. CDR3 loop: CASSLNLGDEQYF. In nucleotides, the CDR3 is TGCGCCAGCAGCCTGAACCTGGGGGACGAGCAGTACTTC.

This clonotype has more than one count but fewer than ten. The rearrangement uses TRBV30 and TRBJ2-1, with 7 nucleotides matching TRBD2. The CDR3 has 15 residues. The V gene end was trimmed by 0 bases and the J gene end by 2 bases; junction bases not matched to a gene: 4. The germline gives CDR1 GTSNPN, CDR2 SVGIG (reference sequence). The CDR3, as DNA: TGTGCCTGGAGTGTTGGGGGGGGGACCTACAATGAGCAGTTCTTC. Protein: CAWSVGGGTYNEQFF.

The genes are TRBV6-1 and TRBJ1-2, with D possibly TRBD1 on 5 matching bases. The CDR3 covers 16 residues. V was clipped by 7 bases and J by 5 bases, with 23 bases between them. Germline V gives CDR1 MNHNS, CDR2 SASEGT. The CDR3 sequence: CASTGTAGVAVYGYTF. The CDR3 DNA reads as TGTGCCAGCACTGGGACGGCCGGTGTAGCGGTTTATGGCTACACCTTC.

This clonotype was observed at least ten times. The rearrangement links TRBV5-6 to TRBJ2-3; TRBD2 might be the D (5 bases). The V end was cut by 4 bases, the J end by 3 bases, with 24 bases between. The CDR3 loop spans 18 amino acids. Germline V CDR1 and CDR2: SGHDT, YYEEEE. The CDR3 loop is CASSHISALGRTTDTQYF. Written as DNA, the CDR3 is TGTGCCAGCAGCCATATCTCTGCACTTGGACGGACTACAGATACGCAGTATTTT.

This clonotype was observed at least ten times. The chain is built from TRBV5-8 and TRBJ1-1, with a weak D call TRBD1 (6 bases). In germline, CDR1 is SGHTS, CDR2 YDEGEE. The CDR3 is made up of 15 amino acids. Trimming removed 0 bases from V and 1 base from J, with 10 bases in between. The CDR3 sequence: CASSLGGHRNTEAFF. The CDR3 DNA reads as TGTGCCAGCAGCTTGGGGGGACATCGGAACACTGAAGCTTTCTTT.